The 26 T cell receptor beta chains given below trace back to one sample, sequenced in a study of vaccination effects on CD4 cells after COVID-19. Upon completion of 10 to 11 days in culture, CD4+ T cells were isolated. The antigens for these receptors are not known. The assay was immunoSEQ multiplex PCR, and TCRdb's table has in-frame clones only and misses some. The repertoire has 45,000 or so clones, around 76% of them found once; the top ten carry about 11%. The sample was CD4+ T cells from PBMCs cultured without peptide, taken before COVID-19 vaccination. These TCRs come from a human donor who had a prior SARS-CoV-2 infection.

This sequence joins TRBV2 and TRBJ2-3; perhaps TRBD2 as D (6 bases). The CDR3 loop spans 15 amino acids. Trimming took off 4 bases at V and 1 base at J, with 12 bases between the two ends. From germline, CDR1 is SNHLY and CDR2 FYNNEI. CDR3 sequence: CASSGLAARTDTQYF. The CDR3 DNA sequence: TGTGCCAGCAGTGGCTTAGCGGCCCGCACAGATACGCAGTATTTT.

The chain combines TRBV6-5 with TRBJ1-1, with D possibly matching TRBD1 (5 bases). CDR3 length: 14 residues. Per germline, CDR1 MNHEY and CDR2 SVGAGI. Trimming took 10 bases from V and 0 from J, leaving 15 bases between them. As DNA, the CDR3 is TGTGCCACCAAACTGACAGACATGAACACTGAAGCTTTCTTT. Translated: CATKLTDMNTEAFF.

This clone was counted a few times. This chain joins TRBV7-2 and TRBJ2-3; TRBD2 matches at 14 bases. V shed 5 bases and J 6 bases; nucleotides not matched to a gene: 7. This CDR3 is built from 16 residues. Germline V gives CDR1 SGHTA, CDR2 FQGNSA. The CDR3 region is CASSPWGTSGSDTQYF. Here the CDR3 DNA reads TGTGCCAGCAGCCCATGGGGGACTAGCGGGAGTGATACGCAGTATTTT. Based on the CDR3 plus reference TRBV7-2 and TRBJ2-3, the full variable domain is GAGVSQSPSNKVTEKGKDVELRCDPISGHTALYWYRQSLGQGLEFLIYFQGNSAPDKSGLPSDRFSAERTGGSVSTLTIQRTQQEDSAVYLCASSPWGTSGSDTQYFGPGTRLTVL.

This chain links TRBV6-5 with TRBJ1-2; tentatively, D is TRBD1 (6 bases). Germline CDR1 is MNHEY and CDR2 is SVGAGI. Trimming cost V 6 bases and J 3 bases, with 14 bases left between them. This CDR3 has 14 amino acids. The CDR3: CASRPSGGDYGYTF. The CDR3 nucleotides read TGTGCCAGCAGGCCTTCGGGGGGCGACTATGGCTACACCTTC.

V usage is TRBV9 and J usage is TRBJ2-1; no clear D. Trimming pared 1 base from V and 6 bases from J, leaving 14 bases between. The CDR3 is made up of 15 amino acids. CDR1 and CDR2 (germline): SGDLS, YYNGEE. CDR3 sequence: CASSVNLGSSNEQFF. CDR3 DNA: TGTGCCAGCAGCGTAAACCTCGGGTCGAGCAATGAGCAGTTCTTC.

The chain joins TRBV29-1 to TRBJ1-1, with D perhaps TRBD1 (5 bases). This CDR3 contains 14 residues. Germline lookup yields CDR1 SQVTM and CDR2 ANQGSEA. V lost 5 bases and J 0 bases, leaving 13 bases between the germline ends. The CDR3 nucleotides read TGCAGCGTTAGCCGGAGGGGTTTGAACACTGAAGCTTTCTTT. It specifies CSVSRRGLNTEAFF.

The rearrangement uses TRBV11-3 and TRBJ2-5; 7 bases are a match to TRBD2. This CDR3 region has 16 residues. V lost 1 base and J lost 1; bases outside the gene matches: 6. The germline gives CDR1 SGHNT, CDR2 YENEEA. The CDR3 nucleotides read TGTGCCAGCAGCTTAGGGCGGGAGTGGGCCCAAGAGACCCAGTACTTC. This sequence encodes CASSLGREWAQETQYF.

The rearrangement joins TRBV5-1 to TRBJ2-3, with D maybe TRBD1 (5 bases). Trimming removed 0 bases from V and 2 bases from J, with 10 bases in between. The CDR3 covers 15 residues. Germline assignment: CDR1 SGHRS and CDR2 YFSETQ. CDR3 region: CASSLGDSNTDTQYF. The CDR3 DNA sequence: TGCGCCAGCAGCTTGGGAGACAGCAACACAGATACGCAGTATTTT.

The J gene is TRBJ1-1, the V gene TRBV14, with D possibly TRBD1 on 5 matching bases. Per germline, CDR1 SGHDN and CDR2 FVKESK. V gave up 4 bases and J gave up 0 bases, with 21 bases separating them. This CDR3 has 18 residues. CDR3 coding DNA: TGTGCCAGCAGCCTTAAGACAGCGCCGGGGCCTCTGAACACTGAAGCTTTCTTT. This translates into CASSLKTAPGPLNTEAFF.

This chain uses TRBV7-2 with TRBJ2-2, with a tentative D call TRBD1 (5 bases). CDR3 size: 15 residues. Germline V lookup: CDR1 SGHTA, CDR2 FQGNSA. V was cut by 5 bases and J by 1 base, with 11 bases left in between. This CDR3 reads CASSARTGNTGELFF. CDR3 DNA: TGTGCCAGCAGCGCGAGAACAGGGAACACCGGGGAGCTGTTTTTT.

The genes are TRBV28 and TRBJ2-5; D uncertain. CDR3 length: 11 amino acids. The germline gives CDR1 MDHEN, CDR2 SYDVKM. Between the trimmed V and J ends, which lost 3 bases and 7 bases, there was a span of 6 bases. The CDR3 nucleotides read TGTGCCAGCAGTTTTATAGGGACCCAGTACTTC. As protein: CASSFIGTQYF.

V and J are TRBV11-2 and TRBJ2-1; D remains unclear. The germline gives CDR1 SGHAT, CDR2 FQNNGV. The CDR3 runs to 15 residues. V lost 0 bases to trimming and J lost 2 bases, with 8 bases between them. The CDR3 loop is CASSLEASPYNEQFF. The CDR3 bases are TGTGCCAGCAGCTTAGAGGCTTCTCCCTACAATGAGCAGTTCTTC.

The sample holds a few counts of this clone. This chain uses TRBV11-3 with TRBJ1-2; 7 bases align to TRBD1. CDR3 length: 16 residues. Germline CDR1 reads SGHNT; CDR2 reads YENEEA. The V and J ends lost 0 bases and 4 bases, in that order; junction bases with no gene match: 8. CDR3: CASSLEGRGGVYGYTF. The CDR3 nucleotides read TGTGCCAGCAGCTTAGAAGGGAGAGGGGGCGTCTATGGCTACACCTTC.

With regard to this clone: At one end the junction does not follow the germline gene, possibly because of a read error. J is TRBJ2-1 and V is TRBV7-7; possibly TRBD1 for D (5 bases). Germline V gene sequence: CDR1 SSHAT, CDR2 FNYEAQ (reference sequence). CDR3 size: 15 residues. CDR3 nucleotides: TGTGCTAGCAGCCAGGGCGAGTCGGCCTACAATGAGCAGTTCTTC. Amino acids: CASSQGESAYNEQFF.

The chain employs TRBV4-3 and TRBJ2-2; D remains unclear. The V gene lost 1 base and the J gene lost 5 bases, with 11 bases spanning the gap. The CDR3 sequence is 15 residues long. Germline V gives CDR1 LGHNA, CDR2 YSLEER. CDR3 in amino acids: CASSQVGDRTGELFF. CDR3 nucleotides: TGCGCCAGCAGCCAAGTCGGTGATCGGACCGGGGAGCTGTTTTTT.

V gene TRBV4-1 combines with J gene TRBJ1-1; D ambiguous. In germline, CDR1 is MGHRA, CDR2 YSYEKL. The ends were cut back, 1 base at V and 0 bases at J, with 6 bases in the middle. The length of the CDR3 is 14 residues. CDR3 DNA sequence: TGCGCCAGCAGCCAAGTACTGATGAACACTGAAGCTTTCTTT. Translating gives CASSQVLMNTEAFF.

The CDR3 region is CASSYDRVGEQYF. CDR3 in DNA: TGTGCCAGCAGTTATGACAGGGTGGGGGAGCAGTACTTC. V gene TRBV6-6 combines with J gene TRBJ2-7; 7 bases line up with TRBD1. This CDR3 region has 13 residues. The V gene end was trimmed by 3 bases and the J gene end by 7 bases; junction bases not matched to a gene: 6. From germline, CDR1 is MNHNY and CDR2 SVGAGI (reference sequence).

The chain carries TRBV11-3 and TRBJ2-5; the D gene is possibly TRBD2 (6 bases). Germline CDR1 SGHNT, CDR2 YENEEA. The V gene lost 3 bases and the J gene lost 3 bases, with 11 bases spanning the gap. CDR3 length equals 14 residues. This CDR3 is CASSLISGKETQYF. The CDR3, as DNA: TGTGCCAGCAGCTTGATTAGCGGAAAAGAGACCCAGTACTTC.

This sequence joins TRBV5-4 and TRBJ2-3; 7 positions match TRBD2. Germline V lookup: CDR1 SGHNT, CDR2 YYREEE (reference sequence). The CDR3 runs 16 residues. V lost 1 base, J lost 3 bases, and 8 bases stayed unmatched. CDR3 nucleotide sequence: TGTGCCAGCAGCTTGAGTCGCGGGAGACTAACAGATACGCAGTATTTT. Translated, it gives CASSLSRGRLTDTQYF.

This chain links TRBV4-2 with TRBJ1-6, with 8 bases matching TRBD1. There are 16 residues in the CDR3. With 3 bases clipped from V and 10 bases from J, the junction kept 11 bases outside the gene matches. Per the germline V gene, CDR1 is LGHNA and CDR2 is YNFKEQ. This CDR3 reads CASSQAQGASYSPLHF. CDR3 sequence (DNA): TGTGCCAGCAGCCAGGCCCAGGGGGCAAGTTACTCACCCCTCCACTTT.

This chain joins TRBV4-2 and TRBJ1-5; TRBD1 agrees at 11 bases. The CDR3 length is 16 residues. The germline V gene has CDR1 LGHNA and CDR2 YNFKEQ. V dropped 4 bases and J dropped 5; count of bases not matched to a gene: 7. The CDR3 DNA is TGTGCCAGCAGCCCAGGGGGGGGACAGGGGGATCAGCCCCAGCATTTT. Encoded protein: CASSPGGGQGDQPQHF.

The CDR3 protein is CAWDMDGYSSYEQYF. In nucleotides, the CDR3 is TGTGCCTGGGACATGGACGGATATAGCTCCTACGAGCAGTACTTC. The J gene is TRBJ2-7, the V gene TRBV30, with no clear D. This CDR3 is 15 amino acids long. Looked up from germline, CDR1 is GTSNPN and CDR2 is SVGIG (reference sequence). Trimming pared 5 bases from V and 0 bases from J, leaving 17 bases between.

This chain joins TRBV5-4 and TRBJ2-2, with 10 bases that match TRBD2. CDR3 length: 17 amino acids. Germline V lookup: CDR1 SGHNT, CDR2 YYREEE (reference sequence). V dropped 0 bases and J dropped 2; count of bases not matched to a gene: 4. The CDR3 DNA is TGTGCCAGCAGCTTGGCGTGGACTAGCGGAAACACCGGGGAGCTGTTTTTT. It encodes CASSLAWTSGNTGELFF.

This chain joins TRBV11-2 and TRBJ2-3; 13 positions agree with TRBD2. CDR1 is SGHAT, CDR2 FQNNGV, per germline. The CDR3 runs to 14 residues. The trim removed 5 bases at V and 9 bases at J, leaving 5 bases unmatched. The CDR3 DNA reads as TGTGCCAGCAGCCCGGGACTAGCGGGACGGACGCAGTATTTT. Protein product: CASSPGLAGRTQYF.

The CDR3 protein is CAISRRQGEETQYF. The CDR3 region has the DNA TGTGCCATCAGTAGAAGACAGGGCGAGGAGACCCAGTACTTC. The chain uses TRBV10-3 and TRBJ2-5; 7 nucleotides align to TRBD1. CDR1 ENHRY and CDR2 SYGVKD come from the germline V gene. V lost 5 bases, J lost 5 bases, and 8 bases stayed unmatched. The CDR3 consists of 14 residues.

The J gene is TRBJ2-5, the V gene TRBV9, with 8 positions matching TRBD2. Germline CDR1 reads SGDLS; CDR2 reads YYNGEE. CDR3 length: 14 amino acids. V shed 4 bases and J 5 bases; nucleotides not matched to a gene: 7. The CDR3 bases are TGTGCCAGCAGCCCGGGGACTAGAGTTGAGACCCAGTACTTC. As protein: CASSPGTRVETQYF.